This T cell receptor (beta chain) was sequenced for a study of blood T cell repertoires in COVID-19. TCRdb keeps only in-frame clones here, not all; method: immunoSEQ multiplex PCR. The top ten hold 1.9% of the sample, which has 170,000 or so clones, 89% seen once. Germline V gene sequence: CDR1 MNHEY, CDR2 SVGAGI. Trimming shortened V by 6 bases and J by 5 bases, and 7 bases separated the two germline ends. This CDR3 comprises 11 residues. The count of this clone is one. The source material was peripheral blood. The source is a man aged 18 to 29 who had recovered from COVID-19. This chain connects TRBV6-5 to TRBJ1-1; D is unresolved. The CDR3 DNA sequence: TGTGCCAGCAGGTGGAGGACTGAAGCTTTCTTT. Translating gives CASRWRTEAFF.